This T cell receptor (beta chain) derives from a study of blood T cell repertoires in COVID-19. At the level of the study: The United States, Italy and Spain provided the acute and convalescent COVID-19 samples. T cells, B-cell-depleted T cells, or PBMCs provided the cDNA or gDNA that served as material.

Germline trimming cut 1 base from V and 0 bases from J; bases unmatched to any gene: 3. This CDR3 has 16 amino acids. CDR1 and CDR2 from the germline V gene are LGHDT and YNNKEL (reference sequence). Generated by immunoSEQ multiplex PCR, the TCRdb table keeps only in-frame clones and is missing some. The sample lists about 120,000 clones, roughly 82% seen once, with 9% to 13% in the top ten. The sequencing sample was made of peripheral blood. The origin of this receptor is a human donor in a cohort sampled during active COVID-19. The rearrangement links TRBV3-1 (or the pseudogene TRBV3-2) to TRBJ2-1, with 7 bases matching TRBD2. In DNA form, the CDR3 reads TGTGCCAGCAGCCAAGGGGGAGGGCTCTCCTACAATGAGCAGTTCTTC. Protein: CASSQGGGLSYNEQFF.